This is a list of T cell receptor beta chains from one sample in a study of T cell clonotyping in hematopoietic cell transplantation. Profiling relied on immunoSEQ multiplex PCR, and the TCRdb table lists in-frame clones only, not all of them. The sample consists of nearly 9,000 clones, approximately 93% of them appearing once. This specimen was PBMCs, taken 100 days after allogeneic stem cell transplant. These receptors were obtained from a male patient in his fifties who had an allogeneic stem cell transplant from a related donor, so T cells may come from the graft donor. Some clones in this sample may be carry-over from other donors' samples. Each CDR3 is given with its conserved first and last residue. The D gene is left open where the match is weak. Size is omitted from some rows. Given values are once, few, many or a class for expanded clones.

CASSIVHLQPQHF,TGTGCCAGTAGTATAGTACATTTACAGCCCCAGCATTTT,.,TRBV19,.,13,TRBJ1-5
CASSPREDSPLHF,TGTGCCAGCTCACCAAGGGAGGATTCACCCCTCCACTTT,.,TRBV18,.,13,TRBJ1-6
CASSQDPKQGVYEQYF,TGCGCCAGCAGCCAAGATCCGAAACAGGGGGTATACGAGCAGTACTTC,.,TRBV4-1,TRBD1,16,TRBJ2-7
CASSTGSYYEQYF,TGTGCCAGCAGCACAGGTTCCTACTACGAGCAGTACTTC,.,TRBV27,.,13,TRBJ2-7
CASSVYRDRNQPQHF,TGTGCCAGCAGCGTCTACCGAGACAGAAATCAGCCCCAGCATTTT,.,TRBV6-6,.,15,TRBJ1-5
CASRAGRGGYEQYF,TGTGCCAGCAGGGCCGGGAGAGGTGGCTACGAGCAGTACTTC,.,TRBV6-5,.,14,TRBJ2-7
CASSLLQENTEAFF,TGTGCCAGCAGTTTATTACAAGAGAACACTGAAGCTTTCTTT,.,TRBV27,.,14,TRBJ1-1
CASSVGRLLGSYEQYF,TGTGCCAGCAGCGTTGGACGTCTCCTAGGCTCCTACGAGCAGTACTTC,.,TRBV7-9,.,16,TRBJ2-7
CASSLARGYEQYF,TGTGCCAGCAGCTTGGCCAGGGGCTACGAGCAGTACTTC,.,TRBV5-6,.,13,TRBJ2-7
CASSIRRLQPQHF,TGTGCCAGTAGTATTAGGCGACTTCAGCCCCAGCATTTT,.,TRBV19,.,13,TRBJ1-5
CAISEGQGASRNTGELFF,TGTGCCATCAGTGAGGGACAGGGGGCTTCCAGGAACACCGGGGAGCTGTTTTTT,.,TRBV10-3,TRBD1,18,TRBJ2-2
CASLPGWSDNSPLHF,TGTGCCAGCCTCCCAGGGTGGTCGGATAATTCACCCCTCCACTTT,.,TRBV2,.,15,TRBJ1-6
CASSGGGFPEAFF,TGTGCCAGCAGCGGGGGGGGGTTCCCTGAAGCTTTCTTT,.,TRBV4-2,.,13,TRBJ1-1
CSVDGSGDYEQYF,TGCAGCGTTGATGGGTCCGGGGATTACGAGCAGTACTTC,.,TRBV29-1,.,13,TRBJ2-7
CASSSRGDEAFF,TGTGCCAGCAGCTCTCGAGGTGATGAAGCTTTCTTT,.,TRBV11-1,.,12,TRBJ1-1
CAWSYKMNTEAFF,TGTGCCTGGAGTTATAAAATGAACACTGAAGCTTTCTTT,.,TRBV30,.,13,TRBJ1-1
CAWSVLVAHYGYTF,TGTGCCTGGAGTGTGTTAGTAGCACACTATGGCTACACCTTC,.,TRBV30,.,14,TRBJ1-2
CSVPRQGLTNYGYTF,TGCAGCGTTCCCCGACAGGGGCTGACTAACTATGGCTACACCTTC,.,TRBV29-1,TRBD1,15,TRBJ1-2
CASSPRGTNEKLFF,TGTGCCAGCAGCCCCAGGGGTACTAATGAAAAACTGTTTTTT,.,TRBV2,.,14,TRBJ1-4
CASSGNIATYEQYF,TGTGCCAGCAGTGGCAACATAGCCACCTACGAGCAGTACTTC,.,TRBV6-6,.,14,TRBJ2-7
CSVVIRKETQYF,TGCAGCGTTGTCATCAGGAAAGAGACCCAGTACTTC,.,TRBV29-1,.,12,TRBJ2-5
CASSMTRTGIYEQYF,TGTGCCAGTAGTATGACGCGGACAGGGATCTACGAGCAGTACTTC,.,TRBV19,TRBD1,15,TRBJ2-7
CASSLRGQPNTEAFF,TGTGCCAGCAGCTTACGGGGACAGCCGAACACTGAAGCTTTCTTT,.,TRBV11-2,TRBD1,15,TRBJ1-1
CASSPNGQGTEAFF,TGCGCCAGCAGCCCCAACGGACAGGGCACTGAAGCTTTCTTT,few,TRBV4-3,TRBD1,14,TRBJ1-1
CASSLVAGPLGEQYF,TGTGCCAGCAGCTTGGTAGCGGGGCCCTTAGGCGAGCAGTACTTC,.,TRBV5-4,TRBD2,15,TRBJ2-7
CASRYPATGGTLYF,TGTGCCAGCAGATATCCGGCCACAGGGGGTACTCTATACTTC,.,TRBV7-9,TRBD1,14,TRBJ2-7
CASSQRAANLGAFF,TGCGCCAGCAGCCAGAGAGCAGCCAACCTAGGGGCTTTCTTT,.,TRBV4-3,.,14,TRBJ1-1
CASSLVGGEQYF,TGCGCCAGCAGCCTCGTCGGGGGCGAGCAGTACTTC,.,TRBV4-1,.,12,TRBJ2-7
CASSQDRDRVYEQYF,TGCGCCAGCAGCCAAGATCGAGACAGGGTTTACGAGCAGTACTTC,once,TRBV4-3,TRBD1,15,TRBJ2-7
CSVETGTSGGDTQYF,TGCAGCGTTGAGACCGGGACTAGCGGGGGAGATACGCAGTATTTT,.,TRBV29-1,TRBD2,15,TRBJ2-3
CASSIVTGLTYEQYF,TGTGCCAGTAGTATCGTGACAGGGCTTACCTACGAGCAGTACTTC,.,TRBV19,TRBD1,15,TRBJ2-7
CAMTGGYGYTF,TGTGCCATGACAGGGGGCTATGGCTACACCTTC,.,TRBV10-3,TRBD1,11,TRBJ1-2
CASSPRGSSSYNSPLHF,TGTGCCAGCAGCCCGCGGGGGAGTAGCTCCTATAATTCACCCCTCCACTTT,.,TRBV9,.,17,TRBJ1-6
CAWSSPRSGNYNSPLHF,TGTGCCTGGAGTAGCCCGAGGTCAGGGAATTATAATTCACCCCTCCACTTT,.,TRBV30,.,17,TRBJ1-6
CASSRRETKNIQYF,TGTGCCAGCAGCCGCAGGGAGACCAAAAACATTCAGTACTTC,.,TRBV6-5,.,14,TRBJ2-4
CASSLSGQPQHF,TGTGCCAGCAGTTTATCGGGCCAGCCCCAGCATTTT,.,TRBV28,.,12,TRBJ1-5
CASSAGGSNEKLFF,TGTGCCAGCAGTGCCGGGGGGTCTAATGAAAAACTGTTTTTT,.,TRBV6-1,.,14,TRBJ1-4
CASSPLPLAGNTDTQYF,TGTGCCAGCTCACCACTACCCTTAGCGGGGAACACAGATACGCAGTATTTT,.,TRBV18,TRBD2,17,TRBJ2-3
CASSPLGGDYEQYF,TGTGCCAGCAGTCCCCTCGGGGGGGACTACGAGCAGTACTTC,.,TRBV7-2,TRBD2,14,TRBJ2-7
CAWMWGTSGSAGELFF,TGTGCCTGGATGTGGGGGACTAGCGGGAGTGCCGGGGAGCTGTTTTTT,.,TRBV30,TRBD2,16,TRBJ2-2
CAWSPGGSTEAFF,TGTGCCTGGAGCCCAGGGGGTAGCACTGAAGCTTTCTTT,.,TRBV30,TRBD1,13,TRBJ1-1
CASSEDRSPVNSPLHF,TGTGCCAGCAGCGAAGACAGGAGCCCAGTAAATTCACCCCTCCACTTT,.,TRBV11-2,.,16,TRBJ1-6
CASSQDLTAFNEKLFF,TGTGCCAGCAGCCAAGATCTAACAGCTTTTAATGAAAAACTGTTTTTT,once,TRBV4-2,.,16,TRBJ1-4
CASSVGTGTEAFF,TGTGCCAGCAGCGTAGGGACAGGCACTGAAGCTTTCTTT,.,TRBV9,TRBD1,13,TRBJ1-1
CASTKDRAHTEAFF,TGTGCCAGCACCAAAGACCGGGCCCACACTGAAGCTTTCTTT,.,TRBV21-1,.,14,TRBJ1-1
CAIFTGQGTQVTYEQYF,TGTGCCATATTCACCGGACAGGGGACTCAAGTAACCTACGAGCAGTACTTC,.,TRBV27,TRBD1,17,TRBJ2-7
CASSPGENYGYTF,TGTGCCAGTAGTCCAGGCGAAAACTATGGCTACACCTTC,.,TRBV19,.,13,TRBJ1-2
CASSDPPPGQGYNEQFF,TGTGCCAGCAGCGACCCCCCGCCGGGACAGGGCTACAATGAGCAGTTCTTC,.,TRBV9,TRBD1,17,TRBJ2-1
CASGTEAGGPGEQYF,TGTGCCAGCGGGACTGAAGCGGGAGGGCCTGGCGAGCAGTACTTC,.,TRBV6-1,TRBD2,15,TRBJ2-7
CSVGRDAADTQYF,TGCAGCGTTGGGAGGGACGCCGCAGATACGCAGTATTTT,.,TRBV29-1,.,13,TRBJ2-3
CASSAKNTEAFF,TGCGCCAGCAGTGCTAAGAACACTGAAGCTTTCTTT,.,TRBV10-2,.,12,TRBJ1-1
CASSLGRVSPLHF,TGTGCCAGCAGCTTGGGAAGGGTTTCACCCCTCCACTTT,.,TRBV5-6,.,13,TRBJ1-6
CASSATSGGGTNIQYF,TGTGCCAGCAGCGCCACTAGCGGGGGGGGCACAAACATTCAGTACTTC,.,TRBV9,TRBD2,16,TRBJ2-4